This TCR beta chain appears in the sequencing data of a study of shared clonotypes between healthy human individuals (dated by TCRdb to the early 2020s). Regarding the research as a whole: A few men and two women, aged 18 to 49 years, made up the cohort. To estimate repertoire size and how much clonotypes are shared between individuals, the study performed deep sequencing of blood TCR repertoires from roughly five healthy adults. Different laboratories and diverse techniques were used to prepare libraries and sequence TCR repertoires, to increase sequencing depth and limit assay-specific biases. Each donor's leukapheresis produced roughly between roughly 0.9 and 8.9 billion PBMCs. For each donor, CD4 naive and CD4 memory were each run on three plates, CD8 naive on two plates, and CD8 memory on one plate.

Study-wide conclusions, independent of this receptor: Incomplete sequencing was indicated by rarefaction of sorted-subset datasets, despite the large sequencing depth. When a handful of donors were compared, the shared fraction of clonotypes was about 5.2% for naive CD4, 3.5% to 4% for naive CD8, roughly 2.5% for memory CD4, and less than 0.5% for memory CD8. Pairwise subsampling indicated that sequencing depth was expected to affect the degree of clonotype sharing among donors. Naive subsets generally had larger estimated clonotype richness than memory subsets did. Because the study included a small number of donors, the genetic and exposure-history diversity represented was limited. Sampling was restricted to blood, and TCR repertoires in tissue are likely to differ from TCR repertoires in blood. Compared with non-shared clonotypes, the clonotypes found in all four sorted-subset donors had higher generation probabilities.

In regard to this clone: Its binding antigen is unknown. Per-nucleotide qualities are absent, and no much larger clonotype sits a single base away.

Using the deep immunoSEQ assay, multiplex PCR amplified TCR CDR3 regions from genomic DNA. Extracted genomic DNA from each cell subset was distributed evenly across all wells of several immunoSEQ 96-well plates, and each plate was treated as a replicate. For sorted subsets, about 200 ng genomic DNA, equal to 30,000 or so T cell genomes, was loaded into each replicate PCR. The purified libraries were quantified using a Qubit 3.0 fluorometer, sized with a Bioanalyzer 2100, and then quantified again using the KAPA Library Quantification kit. A separate single-read 150-cycle Illumina NextSeq 550 flow cell was used to sequence each immunoSEQ 96-well plate. Turning to the authors' computational methods: The immunoSEQ output contained only junctional sequences without quality scores, so filtering could not match that applied to full-length reads. Sequences were annotated with PyIR, a Python wrapper for IgBLAST v1.9, using IMGT germline references to assign V/J genes and CDR3. Reads with weak V/J assignments (E-value above 1e-6), missing CDR3, stop codons, out-of-frame junctions, or ambiguous translated residues were removed. V3J clonotypes were defined as sequences sharing an identical inferred V gene, J gene, and CDR3 amino acid sequence. The percentage overlap between two repertoires was calculated by dividing the number of shared unique clonotypes by the size of the smaller repertoire. Richness of each repertoire was evaluated using RTK rarefaction, the Chao1 estimator, and Recon v2.1 estimates of unobserved clonotypes. For all TCRbeta clonotypes obtained by the gDNA method from a few donors, generation probabilities were computed with OLGA. Held by TCRdb, this immuneACCESS table contains in-frame sequences only and omits some clones. Under half of the omission traces to an unresolved V gene where checked; the cause of the rest is unknown. Clonal size and the V and J genes are those of that table, whereas D and trimming came from the DNA. This sample comprises about 120,000 clones, around 68% of them detected only once. The ten largest clonotypes hold roughly a quarter of the sample.

Healthy HIV-negative adults with no recently reported acute infections or vaccinations were included as donors. Every donor was a Caucasian adult residing in Nashville, Tennessee, USA. CD8 memory samples were composed of magnetically selected CD45RO+ cells combined with CCR7-negative CD45RA+ effector memory (TemRA) cells. Blood was collected by leukapheresis, and PBMCs were isolated by Ficoll-Histopaque density gradient centrifugation and then cryopreserved in liquid nitrogen vapor phase. Analytical flow cytometry was used to check the purity and quantity of every magnetically sorted T cell population. Genomic DNA was isolated from each sorted fraction and quantified by UV absorbance on a Nanodrop 2000c. This receptor was obtained from a young woman in good health. Sequenced material: memory CD8+ T cells sorted from blood. What this sample's cell subset or site label stands for: CD45RO+ cells pooled with CCR7-negative TemRA cells.

The CDR3 is CASSFEIWQGGSNEQFF. The DNA sequence is TGTGCCAGCAGCTTCGAAATTTGGCAGGGTGGGAGCAATGAGCAGTTCTTC. Here the chain combines TRBV7-9 and TRBJ2-1, with a tentative D call of TRBD1 or TRBD2, each matching 5 bases. The germline ends are 21 bases apart after V is trimmed by 3 bases and J by 6 bases. The CDR3 measures 17 amino acids from cysteine to phenylalanine. The kept DNA is CDR3 alone, 51 bases in frame from the first base. Based on the germline V gene (reference sequence), the CDR1 and CDR2 sequences are SEHNR and FQNEAQ.